This TCR beta chain was found in a study of blood T cell repertoires in COVID-19. From germline, CDR1 is MGHRA and CDR2 YSYEKL. This CDR3 contains 13 residues. The J segment lost 3 bases and the V segment lost 3 bases, leaving 0 bases of the junction unmatched. Authors' methods: How many nucleated cells were present was estimated from reference gene primer amplification. Only in-frame clones appear in the TCRdb table, and some are missing; sequencing was by immunoSEQ multiplex PCR. D and trimming were read from the DNA, whereas the V and J calls and clone size are those reported in that table. The data show approximately 300,000 clones, about nine tenths seen once. Donors were grouped by their self-reported clinical history. The recovered donors of Cohort 3 showed two negative PCRs, clearance, or symptom resolution. A word on this clone: This sample also contains other DNA sequences that code for the same CDR3.

Input material: PBMCs or T cells enriched from blood (not recorded which). The source of this sequence is a man in his sixties who had recovered from COVID-19. The chain employs TRBV4-1 and TRBJ2-7; 9 nucleotides line up with TRBD1. The DNA for the CDR3 is TGCGCCAGCAGCCAGGACAGGGGCTACGAGCAGTACTTC. Its translation is CASSQDRGYEQYF.